The present T cell receptor (beta chain) was sequenced within a study of post-analysis software for immune sequencing data. Study-level information: Some patients lacked subtype; others had relapsing-remitting, secondary progressive or progressive-relapsing disease. General observations from the study: Several TRBV segments (TRBV5-6, TRBV5-1 and TRBV20-1 among them) occurred more frequently in patients than in controls. Controls had significantly higher normalized Chao1 diversity than multiple sclerosis patients.

Unique molecular identifiers had been added to the TCR beta cDNA libraries. TCRdb re-called the PCR reads with MiXCR, one entry per CDR3 protein. In the table there are approximately 730,000 distinct CDR3 sequences, 30% of which are singletons. This clonotype was picked up one time. Its antigen remains unknown. V lost 2 bases to trimming and J lost 3 bases; unmatched junction nucleotides: 5. The CDR3 contains 16 residues. The germline CDR1 and CDR2 sequences are MNHEY and SVGAGI. The chain carries TRBV6-5 and TRBJ1-5, with 9 bases matching TRBD1. Sequenced material: blood. This sequence was found in a girl aged 10 to 17 with multiple sclerosis. For the CDR3, the DNA is TGTGCCAGCAGTTACCGGGACAGGGCGACCAATCAGCCCCAGCATTTT. Protein sequence: CASSYRDRATNQPQHF.